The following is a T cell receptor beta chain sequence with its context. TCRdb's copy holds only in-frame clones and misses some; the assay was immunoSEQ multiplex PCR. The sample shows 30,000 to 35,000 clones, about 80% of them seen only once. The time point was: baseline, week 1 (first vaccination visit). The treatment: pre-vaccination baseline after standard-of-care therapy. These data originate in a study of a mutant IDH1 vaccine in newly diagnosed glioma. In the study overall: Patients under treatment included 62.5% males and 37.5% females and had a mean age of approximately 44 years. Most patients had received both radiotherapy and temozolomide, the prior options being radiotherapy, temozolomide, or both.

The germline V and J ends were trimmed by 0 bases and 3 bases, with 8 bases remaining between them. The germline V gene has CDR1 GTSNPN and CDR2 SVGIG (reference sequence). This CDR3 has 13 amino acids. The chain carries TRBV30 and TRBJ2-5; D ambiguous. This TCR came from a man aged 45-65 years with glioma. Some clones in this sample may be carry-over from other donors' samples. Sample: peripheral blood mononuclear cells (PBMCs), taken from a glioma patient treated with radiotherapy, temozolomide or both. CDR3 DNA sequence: TGTGCCTGGAGTGTCTGGGGAAAAGAGACCCAGTACTTC. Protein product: CAWSVWGKETQYF.